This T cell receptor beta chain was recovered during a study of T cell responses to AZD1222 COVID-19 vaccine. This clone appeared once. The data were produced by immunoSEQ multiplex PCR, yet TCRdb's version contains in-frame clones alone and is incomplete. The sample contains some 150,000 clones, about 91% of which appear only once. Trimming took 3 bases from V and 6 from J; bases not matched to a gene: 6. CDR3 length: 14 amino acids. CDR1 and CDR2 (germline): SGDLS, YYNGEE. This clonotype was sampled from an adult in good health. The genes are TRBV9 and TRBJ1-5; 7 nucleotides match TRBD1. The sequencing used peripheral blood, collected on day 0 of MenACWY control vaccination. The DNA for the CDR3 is TGTGCCAGCAGCGCCACAACAGGGGTTCAGCCCCAGCATTTT. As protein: CASSATTGVQPQHF.